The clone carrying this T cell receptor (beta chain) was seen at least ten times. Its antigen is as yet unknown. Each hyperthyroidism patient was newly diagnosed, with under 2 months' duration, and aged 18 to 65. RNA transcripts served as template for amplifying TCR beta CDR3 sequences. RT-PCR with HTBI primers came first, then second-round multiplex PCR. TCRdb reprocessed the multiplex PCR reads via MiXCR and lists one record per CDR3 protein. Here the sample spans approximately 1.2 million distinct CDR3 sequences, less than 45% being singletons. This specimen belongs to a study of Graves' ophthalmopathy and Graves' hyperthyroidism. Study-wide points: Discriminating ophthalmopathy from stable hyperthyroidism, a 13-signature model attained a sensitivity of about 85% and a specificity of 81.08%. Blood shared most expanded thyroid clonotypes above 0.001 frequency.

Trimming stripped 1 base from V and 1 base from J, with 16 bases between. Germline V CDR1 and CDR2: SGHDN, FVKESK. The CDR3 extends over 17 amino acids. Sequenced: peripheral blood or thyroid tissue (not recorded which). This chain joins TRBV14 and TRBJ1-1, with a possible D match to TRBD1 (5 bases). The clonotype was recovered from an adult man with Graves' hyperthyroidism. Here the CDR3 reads CASSQVDSWRGNTEAFF. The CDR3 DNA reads TGTGCCAGCAGCCAAGTTGACTCCTGGAGGGGGAACACTGAAGCTTTCTTT.